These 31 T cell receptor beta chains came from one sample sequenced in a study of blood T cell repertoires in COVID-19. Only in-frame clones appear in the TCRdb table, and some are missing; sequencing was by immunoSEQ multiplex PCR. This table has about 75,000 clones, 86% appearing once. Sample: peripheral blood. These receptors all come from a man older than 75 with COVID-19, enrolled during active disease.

CDR3 residues: CASSPHGTGNPEQYF. CDR3 sequence (DNA): TGCGCCAGCAGCCCCCATGGGACAGGGAACCCCGAGCAGTACTTC. The rearrangement links TRBV4-1 to TRBJ2-7, with 9 bases fitting TRBD1. The germline V gene has CDR1 MGHRA and CDR2 YSYEKL. V lost 4 bases and J lost 6; bases outside the gene matches: 10. This CDR3 is built from 15 residues.

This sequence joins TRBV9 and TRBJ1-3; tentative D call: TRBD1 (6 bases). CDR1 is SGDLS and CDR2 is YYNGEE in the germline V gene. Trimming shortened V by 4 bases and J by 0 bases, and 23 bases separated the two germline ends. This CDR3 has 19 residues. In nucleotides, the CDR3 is TGTGCCAGCAGCCCCATATCAGGACAGCCTCATTCCTCTGGAAACACCATATATTTT. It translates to CASSPISGQPHSSGNTIYF.

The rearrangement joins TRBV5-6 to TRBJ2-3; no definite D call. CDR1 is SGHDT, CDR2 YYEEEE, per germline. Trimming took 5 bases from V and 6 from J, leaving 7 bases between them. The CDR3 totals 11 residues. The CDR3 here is CASSSRDTQYF. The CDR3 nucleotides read TGTGCCAGCAGTTCTCGTGATACGCAGTATTTT.

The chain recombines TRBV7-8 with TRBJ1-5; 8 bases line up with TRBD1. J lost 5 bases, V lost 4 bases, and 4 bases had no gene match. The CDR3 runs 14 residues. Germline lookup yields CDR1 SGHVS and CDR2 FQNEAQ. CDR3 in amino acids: CASSSRDRYQPQHF. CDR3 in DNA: TGTGCCAGCAGCTCCCGGGACAGGTATCAGCCCCAGCATTTT.

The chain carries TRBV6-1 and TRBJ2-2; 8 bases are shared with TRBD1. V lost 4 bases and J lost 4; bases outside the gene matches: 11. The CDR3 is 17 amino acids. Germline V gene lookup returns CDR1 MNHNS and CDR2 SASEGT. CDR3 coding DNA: TGTGCCAGCAGTGTAACAGGGGGGCGCTGGGGCACCGGGGAGCTGTTTTTT. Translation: CASSVTGGRWGTGELFF.

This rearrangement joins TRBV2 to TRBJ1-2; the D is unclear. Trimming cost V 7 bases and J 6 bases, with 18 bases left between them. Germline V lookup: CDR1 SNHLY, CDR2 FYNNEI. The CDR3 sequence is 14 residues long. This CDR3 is CASTDQVRYHGYTF. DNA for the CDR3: TGTGCCAGCACAGACCAGGTCAGATACCATGGCTACACCTTC. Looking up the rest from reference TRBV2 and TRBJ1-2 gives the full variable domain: EPEVTQTPSHQVTQMGQEVILRCVPISNHLYFYWYRQILGQKVEFLVSFYNNEISEKSEIFDDQFSVERPDGSNFTLKIRSTKLEDSAMYFCASTDQVRYHGYTFGSGTRLTVV.

The CDR3 DNA is TGTGCCACCTCCACCCGGGACAACTCCTACGAGCAGTACTTC. Protein product: CATSTRDNSYEQYF. V usage is TRBV6-5 and J usage is TRBJ2-7; possible D gene TRBD1, 6 bases. V shed 10 bases and J shed 0 bases, with 16 bases lying between them. The CDR3 length is 14 residues. Germline assignment: CDR1 MNHEY and CDR2 SVGAGI.

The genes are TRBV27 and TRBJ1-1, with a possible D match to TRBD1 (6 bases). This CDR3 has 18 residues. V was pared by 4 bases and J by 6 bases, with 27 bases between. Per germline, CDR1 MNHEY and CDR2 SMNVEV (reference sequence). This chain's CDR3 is CASSYRIGSWGQGPEAFF. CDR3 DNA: TGTGCCAGCAGTTACCGTATAGGGAGTTGGGGCCAGGGGCCTGAAGCTTTCTTT.

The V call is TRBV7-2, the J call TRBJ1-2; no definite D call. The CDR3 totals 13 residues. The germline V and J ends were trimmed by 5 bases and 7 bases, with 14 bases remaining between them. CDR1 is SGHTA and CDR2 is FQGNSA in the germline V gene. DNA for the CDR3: TGTGCCAGCAGCGCTGACACTGCCGGTGGCTACACCTTC. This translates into CASSADTAGGYTF.

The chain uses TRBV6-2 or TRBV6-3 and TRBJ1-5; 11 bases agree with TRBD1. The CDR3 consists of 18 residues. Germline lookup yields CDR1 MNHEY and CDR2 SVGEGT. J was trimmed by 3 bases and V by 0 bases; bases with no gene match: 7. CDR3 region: CASSYSTGTGGINQPQHF. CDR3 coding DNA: TGTGCCAGCAGTTACTCTACCGGGACAGGGGGAATCAATCAGCCCCAGCATTTT.

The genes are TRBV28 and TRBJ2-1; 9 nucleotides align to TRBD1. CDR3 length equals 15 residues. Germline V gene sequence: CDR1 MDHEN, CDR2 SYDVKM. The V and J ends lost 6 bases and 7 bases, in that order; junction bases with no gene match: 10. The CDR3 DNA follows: TGTGCCAGCAGCACCGCCGGGACAGGGAAGAATGAGCAGTTCTTC. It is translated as CASSTAGTGKNEQFF.

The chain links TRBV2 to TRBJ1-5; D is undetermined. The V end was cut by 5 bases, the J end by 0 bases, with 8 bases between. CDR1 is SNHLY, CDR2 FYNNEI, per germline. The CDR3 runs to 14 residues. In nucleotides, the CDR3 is TGTGCCAGCAGTCAGACATATAGCAATCAGCCCCAGCATTTT. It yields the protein CASSQTYSNQPQHF.

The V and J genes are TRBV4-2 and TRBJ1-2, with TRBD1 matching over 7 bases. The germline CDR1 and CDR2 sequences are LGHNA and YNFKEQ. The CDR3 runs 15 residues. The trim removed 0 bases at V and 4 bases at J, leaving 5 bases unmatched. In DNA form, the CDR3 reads TGTGCCAGCAGCCAAGAAGGACAGGATCCCTATGGCTACACCTTC. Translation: CASSQEGQDPYGYTF.

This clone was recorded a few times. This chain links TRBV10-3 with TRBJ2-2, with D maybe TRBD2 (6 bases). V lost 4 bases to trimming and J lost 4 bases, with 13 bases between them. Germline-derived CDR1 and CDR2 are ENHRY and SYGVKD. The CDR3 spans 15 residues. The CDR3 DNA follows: TGTGCCATCAGTGTTGGAGGGGTCGGCACCGGGGAGCTGTTTTTT. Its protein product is CAISVGGVGTGELFF.

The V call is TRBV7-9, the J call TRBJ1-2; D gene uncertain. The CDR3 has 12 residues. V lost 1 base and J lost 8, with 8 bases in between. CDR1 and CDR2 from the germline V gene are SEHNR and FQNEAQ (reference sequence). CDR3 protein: CASSLGSWGYTF. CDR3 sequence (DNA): TGTGCCAGCAGCTTAGGGAGTTGGGGCTACACCTTC.

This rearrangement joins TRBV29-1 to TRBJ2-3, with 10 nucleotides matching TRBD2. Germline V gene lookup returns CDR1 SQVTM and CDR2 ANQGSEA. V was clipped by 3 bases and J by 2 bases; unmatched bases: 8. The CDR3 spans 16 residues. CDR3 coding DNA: TGCAGCGTTGACGGGACTAGCGTCTCCATCACAGATACGCAGTATTTT. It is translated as CSVDGTSVSITDTQYF.

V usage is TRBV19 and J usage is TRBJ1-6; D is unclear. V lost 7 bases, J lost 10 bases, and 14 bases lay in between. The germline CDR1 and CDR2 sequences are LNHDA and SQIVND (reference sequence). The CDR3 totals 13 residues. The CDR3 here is CASTPAALSPLHF. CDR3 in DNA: TGTGCCAGTACCCCGGCGGCTCTCTCACCCCTCCACTTT.

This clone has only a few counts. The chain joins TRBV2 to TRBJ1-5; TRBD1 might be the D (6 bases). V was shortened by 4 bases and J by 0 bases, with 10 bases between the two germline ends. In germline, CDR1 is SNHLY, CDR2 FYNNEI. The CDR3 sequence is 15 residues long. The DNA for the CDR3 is TGTGCCAGCAGTGTTAGGACAGATAGCAATCAGCCCCAGCATTTT. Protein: CASSVRTDSNQPQHF.

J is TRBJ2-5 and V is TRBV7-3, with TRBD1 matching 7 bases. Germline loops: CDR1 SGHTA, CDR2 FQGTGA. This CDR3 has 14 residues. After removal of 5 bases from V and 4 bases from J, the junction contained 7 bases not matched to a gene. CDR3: CASSPSGQRETQYF. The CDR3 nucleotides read TGTGCCAGCAGCCCGTCGGGACAGCGAGAGACCCAGTACTTC. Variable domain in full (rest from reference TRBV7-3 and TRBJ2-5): GAGVSQTPSNKVTEKGKYVELRCDPISGHTALYWYRQSLGQGPEFLIYFQGTGAADDSGLPNDRFFAVRPEGSVSTLKIQRTERGDSAVYLCASSPSGQRETQYFGPGTRLLVL.

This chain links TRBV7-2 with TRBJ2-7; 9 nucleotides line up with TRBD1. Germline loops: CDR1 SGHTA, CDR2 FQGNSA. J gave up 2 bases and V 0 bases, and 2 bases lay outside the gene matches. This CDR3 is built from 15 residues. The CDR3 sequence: CASSLARDRAYEQYF. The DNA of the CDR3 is TGTGCCAGCAGCTTAGCCCGGGACAGGGCCTACGAGCAGTACTTC.

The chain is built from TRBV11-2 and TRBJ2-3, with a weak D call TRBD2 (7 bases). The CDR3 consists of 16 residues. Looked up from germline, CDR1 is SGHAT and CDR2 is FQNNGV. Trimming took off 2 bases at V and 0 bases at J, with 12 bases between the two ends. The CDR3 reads CASSLRGGPSTDTQYF. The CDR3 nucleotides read TGTGCCAGCAGCTTAAGGGGGGGGCCTAGCACAGATACGCAGTATTTT.

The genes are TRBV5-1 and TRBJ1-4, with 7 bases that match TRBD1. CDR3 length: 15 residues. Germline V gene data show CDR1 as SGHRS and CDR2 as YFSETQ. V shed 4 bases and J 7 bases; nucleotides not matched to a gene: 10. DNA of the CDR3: TGCGCCAGCAGCCAGGGGACAGCCGGGGGTGAAAAACTGTTTTTT. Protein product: CASSQGTAGGEKLFF. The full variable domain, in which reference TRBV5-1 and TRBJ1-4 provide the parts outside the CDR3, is KAGVTQTPRYLIKTRGQQVTLSCSPISGHRSVSWYQQTPGQGLQFLFEYFSETQRNKGNFPGRFSGRQFSNSRSEMNVSTLELGDSALYLCASSQGTAGGEKLFFGSGTQLSVL.

The CDR3 sequence: CSTSSIRDTQYF. The CDR3 DNA is TGCAGCACCTCTTCTATCCGTGATACGCAGTATTTT. The rearrangement links TRBV29-1 to TRBJ2-3; no clear D. CDR1 is SQVTM, CDR2 ANQGSEA, per germline. This CDR3 contains 12 residues. V was clipped by 8 bases and J by 6 bases, with 15 bases between them.

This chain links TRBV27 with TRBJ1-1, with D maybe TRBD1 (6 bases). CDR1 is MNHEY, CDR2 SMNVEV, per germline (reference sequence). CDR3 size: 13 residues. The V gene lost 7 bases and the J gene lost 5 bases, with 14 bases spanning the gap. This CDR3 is CASKTGSWTEAFF. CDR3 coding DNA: TGTGCCAGCAAAACAGGGAGTTGGACTGAAGCTTTCTTT.

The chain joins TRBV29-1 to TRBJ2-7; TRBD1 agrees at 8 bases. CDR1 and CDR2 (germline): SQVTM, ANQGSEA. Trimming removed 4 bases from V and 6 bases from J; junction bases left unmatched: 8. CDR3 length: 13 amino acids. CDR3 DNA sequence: TGCAGCGTTGCGGATCAGGGGACAGGCGAGCAGTACTTC. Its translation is CSVADQGTGEQYF.

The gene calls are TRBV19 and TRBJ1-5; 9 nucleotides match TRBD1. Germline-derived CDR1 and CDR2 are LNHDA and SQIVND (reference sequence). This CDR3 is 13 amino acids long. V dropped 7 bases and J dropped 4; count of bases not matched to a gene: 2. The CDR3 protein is CASTQGANQPQHF. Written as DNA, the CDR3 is TGTGCCAGTACACAGGGGGCAAATCAGCCCCAGCATTTT.

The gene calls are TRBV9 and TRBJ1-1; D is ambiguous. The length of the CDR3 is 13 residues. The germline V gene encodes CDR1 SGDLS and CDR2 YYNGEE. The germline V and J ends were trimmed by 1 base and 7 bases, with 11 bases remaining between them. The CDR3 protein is CASSVTTGSEAFF. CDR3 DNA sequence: TGTGCCAGCAGCGTAACTACGGGAAGTGAAGCTTTCTTT.

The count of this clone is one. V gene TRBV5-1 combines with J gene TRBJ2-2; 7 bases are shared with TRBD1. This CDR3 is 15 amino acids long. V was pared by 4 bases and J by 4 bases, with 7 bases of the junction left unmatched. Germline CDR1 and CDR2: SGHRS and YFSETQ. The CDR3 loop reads CASSLQTGLTGELFF. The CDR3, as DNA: TGCGCCAGCAGCCTACAGACAGGGCTCACCGGGGAGCTGTTTTTT.

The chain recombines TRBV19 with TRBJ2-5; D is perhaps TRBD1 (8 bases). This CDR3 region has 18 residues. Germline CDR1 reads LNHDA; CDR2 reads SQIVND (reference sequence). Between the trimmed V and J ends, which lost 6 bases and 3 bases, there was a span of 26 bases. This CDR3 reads CASRRRTGRGPLEETQYF. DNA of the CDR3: TGTGCCAGTAGGCGGCGGACAGGGAGGGGACCCTTGGAAGAGACCCAGTACTTC.

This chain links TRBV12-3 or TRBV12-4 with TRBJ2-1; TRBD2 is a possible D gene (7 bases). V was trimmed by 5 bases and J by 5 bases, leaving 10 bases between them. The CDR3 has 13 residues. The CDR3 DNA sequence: TGTGCCAGCAGTGGGGGGGCCCACAATGAGCAGTTCTTC. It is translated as CASSGGAHNEQFF.

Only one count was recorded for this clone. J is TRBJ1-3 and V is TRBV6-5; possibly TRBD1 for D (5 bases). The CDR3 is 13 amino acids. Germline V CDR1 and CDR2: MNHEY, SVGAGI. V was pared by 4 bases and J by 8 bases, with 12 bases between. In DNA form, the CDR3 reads TGTGCCAGCAGTTCCCCAGGGATCCACACCATATATTTT. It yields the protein CASSSPGIHTIYF.